This T cell receptor beta chain was observed in a study of blood T cell repertoires in COVID-19. At the level of the study: COVID-19 samples from acute and convalescent phases originated in the United States, Italy and Spain. Sample material is recorded as cDNA or gDNA derived from T cells, B-cell-depleted T cells, or PBMCs.

Measured with immunoSEQ multiplex PCR; TCRdb has only the in-frame clones, and not every one. The sample yields roughly 380,000 clones, approximately 91% seen once. Input material: peripheral blood. The source of this sequence is a woman aged 40 to 50 with COVID-19, enrolled during active disease.

CDR3 region: CASSIEGRGSYNSPLHF. CDR3 DNA: TGTGCCAGTAGTATAGAGGGCAGGGGCTCCTATAATTCACCCCTCCACTTT. The V call is TRBV19, the J call TRBJ1-6, with TRBD1 as a possible D gene (6 bases). Germline V CDR1 and CDR2: LNHDA, SQIVND (reference sequence). V shed 0 bases and J shed 0 bases, with 9 bases lying between them. The CDR3 consists of 17 residues.